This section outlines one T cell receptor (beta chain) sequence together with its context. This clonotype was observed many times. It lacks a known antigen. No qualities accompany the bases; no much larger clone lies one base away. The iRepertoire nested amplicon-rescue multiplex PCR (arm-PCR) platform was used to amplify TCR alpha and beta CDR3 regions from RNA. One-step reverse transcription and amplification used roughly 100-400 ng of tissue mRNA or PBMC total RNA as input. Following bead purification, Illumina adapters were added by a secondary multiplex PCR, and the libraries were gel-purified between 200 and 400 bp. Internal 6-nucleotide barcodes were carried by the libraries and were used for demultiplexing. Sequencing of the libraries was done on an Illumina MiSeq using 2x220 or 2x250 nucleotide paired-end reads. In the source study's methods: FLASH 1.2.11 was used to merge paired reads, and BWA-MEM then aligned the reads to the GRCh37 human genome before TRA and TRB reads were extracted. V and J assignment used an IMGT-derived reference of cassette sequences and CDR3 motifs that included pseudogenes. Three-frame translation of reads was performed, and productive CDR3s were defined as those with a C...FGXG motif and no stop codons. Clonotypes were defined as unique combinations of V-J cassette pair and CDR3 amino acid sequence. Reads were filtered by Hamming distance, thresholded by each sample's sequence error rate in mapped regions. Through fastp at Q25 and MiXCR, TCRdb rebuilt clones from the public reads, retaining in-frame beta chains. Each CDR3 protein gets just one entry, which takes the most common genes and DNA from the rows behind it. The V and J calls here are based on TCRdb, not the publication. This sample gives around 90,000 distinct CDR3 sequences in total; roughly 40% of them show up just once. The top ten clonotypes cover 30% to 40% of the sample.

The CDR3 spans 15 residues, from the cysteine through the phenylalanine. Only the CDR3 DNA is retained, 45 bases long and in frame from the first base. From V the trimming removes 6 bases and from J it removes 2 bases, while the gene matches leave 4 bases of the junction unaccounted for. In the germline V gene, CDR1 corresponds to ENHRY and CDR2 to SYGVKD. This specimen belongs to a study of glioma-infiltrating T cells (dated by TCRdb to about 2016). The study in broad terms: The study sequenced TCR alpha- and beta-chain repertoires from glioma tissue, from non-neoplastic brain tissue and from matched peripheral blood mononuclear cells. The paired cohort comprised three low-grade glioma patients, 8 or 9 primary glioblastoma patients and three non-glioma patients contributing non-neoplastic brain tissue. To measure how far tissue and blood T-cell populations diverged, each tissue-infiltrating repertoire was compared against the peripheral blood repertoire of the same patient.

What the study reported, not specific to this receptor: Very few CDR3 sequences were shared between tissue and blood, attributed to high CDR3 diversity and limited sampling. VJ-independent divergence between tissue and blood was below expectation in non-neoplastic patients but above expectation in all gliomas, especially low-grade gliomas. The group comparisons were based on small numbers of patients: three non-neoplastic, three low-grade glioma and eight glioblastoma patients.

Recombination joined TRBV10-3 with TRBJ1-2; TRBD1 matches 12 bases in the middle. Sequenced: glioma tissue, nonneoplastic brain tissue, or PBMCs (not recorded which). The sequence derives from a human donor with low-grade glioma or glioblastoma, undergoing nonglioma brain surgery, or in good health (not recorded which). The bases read TGTGCCATCAGCCCTGGGACAGGGGGCAACTATGGCTACACCTTC. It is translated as CAISPGTGGNYGYTF.